The 13 T cell receptor beta chains listed next were all sequenced from one sample in a study of control samples from healthy donors and cancer patients. This table comes from immunoSEQ multiplex PCR, and its TCRdb copy is limited to in-frame clones, with some not included. Of approximately 100,000 clones listed, around 88% were seen once; the top ten hold more than 7%. The sequencing input was blood. Receptors originate from a man aged 30 to 45 in good health.

The rearrangement links TRBV7-9 to TRBJ2-7; 11 bases map to TRBD1. With 5 bases clipped from V and 5 bases from J, the junction kept 8 bases outside the gene matches. CDR1 is SEHNR, CDR2 FQNEAQ, per germline (reference sequence). The CDR3 is 15 amino acids. In nucleotides, the CDR3 is TGTGCCAGCAGCCGCCGGGGACAGGGGGTCCACGAGCAGTACTTC. Its protein product is CASSRRGQGVHEQYF.

This clone has just a few counts. This chain links TRBV19 with TRBJ2-1; no clear D gene. Germline CDR1 reads LNHDA; CDR2 reads SQIVND (reference sequence). The CDR3 consists of 15 residues. Deletions cut 1 base from V and 6 bases from J, with 13 bases between. The CDR3 sequence is CASSIGTSTLNEQFF. Here the CDR3 DNA reads TGTGCCAGTAGTATAGGAACATCGACACTCAATGAGCAGTTCTTC. Based on the CDR3 plus reference TRBV19 and TRBJ2-1, the full variable domain is DGGITQSPKYLFRKEGQNVTLSCEQNLNHDAMYWYRQDPGQGLRLIYYSQIVNDFQKGDIAEGYSVSREKKESFPLTVTSAQKNPTAFYLCASSIGTSTLNEQFFGPGTRLTVL.

For the CDR3, the DNA is TGTGCCAGCAGTCCCCCGGGACTCCTAGCTAGCACAGATACGCAGTATTTT. This sequence encodes CASSPPGLLASTDTQYF. The chain carries TRBV28 and TRBJ2-3, with D perhaps TRBD2 (6 bases). Trimming pared 5 bases from V and 0 bases from J, leaving 18 bases between. The germline V gene has CDR1 MDHEN and CDR2 SYDVKM. The CDR3 length is 17 residues.

V and J are TRBV19 and TRBJ1-5; D call uncertain. Germline V gene sequence: CDR1 LNHDA, CDR2 SQIVND (reference sequence). The CDR3 runs 13 residues. V lost 4 bases to trimming and J lost 5 bases, with 9 bases between them. DNA for the CDR3: TGTGCCAGTAGTAACCTAGGCGATCAGCCCCAGCATTTT. Translating it yields CASSNLGDQPQHF.

V gene TRBV7-2 combines with J gene TRBJ1-1; D call uncertain. The CDR3 loop spans 14 amino acids. V lost 5 bases and J 7 bases, leaving 17 bases between the germline ends. Germline values: CDR1 SGHTA, CDR2 FQGNSA. Here the CDR3 reads CASSPDGGKREAFF. Written as DNA, the CDR3 is TGTGCCAGCAGCCCCGATGGAGGGAAACGTGAAGCTTTCTTT.

Concerning this clone itself: The sample holds other DNA sequences that translate to the same CDR3. V gene TRBV6-2 or TRBV6-3 combines with J gene TRBJ1-5; D gene uncertain. The CDR3 is 14 residues long. The V gene's germline CDR1 is MNHEY and CDR2 SVGEGT. V was clipped by 0 bases and J by 1 base, with 4 bases between them. The CDR3: CASSYSTSNQPQHF. CDR3 nucleotide sequence: TGTGCCAGCAGTTACTCAACGAGCAATCAGCCCCAGCATTTT.

V gene TRBV19 combines with J gene TRBJ1-1; D unclear. The ends were cut back, 7 bases at V and 6 bases at J, with 9 bases in the middle. The CDR3 runs 11 residues. The germline CDR1 and CDR2 sequences are LNHDA and SQIVND (reference sequence). CDR3 loop: CASTTGAEAFF. CDR3 DNA sequence: TGTGCCAGTACCACGGGAGCTGAAGCTTTCTTT.

J is TRBJ1-1 and V is TRBV5-8, with TRBD1 matching 9 bases. This CDR3 is 14 amino acids long. Trimming took 4 bases from V and 5 from J; bases not matched to a gene: 6. In germline, CDR1 is SGHTS, CDR2 YDEGEE. The CDR3 sequence is CASSDRDRDTEAFF. CDR3 DNA sequence: TGTGCCAGCAGCGACCGGGACAGGGATACTGAAGCTTTCTTT.

This clone appeared once. The chain couples TRBV10-2 to TRBJ1-1, with no clear D. This CDR3 comprises 13 residues. Germline CDR1 WSHSY, CDR2 SAAADI. Trimming took 10 bases from V and 1 from J, leaving 13 bases between them. The CDR3 protein is CAIAVGENTEAFF. In DNA, the CDR3 is TGCGCCATAGCGGTTGGGGAGAACACTGAAGCTTTCTTT.

V usage is TRBV18 and J usage is TRBJ1-3; D gene unclear. The CDR3 totals 14 residues. Trimming stripped 3 bases from V and 2 bases from J, with 8 bases between. Germline V gene data show CDR1 as KGHSH and CDR2 as LQKENI. CDR3 amino acids: CASSPGSTGNTIYF. CDR3 DNA sequence: TGTGCCAGCTCACCGGGATCTACTGGAAACACCATATATTTT.

The gene calls are TRBV6-2 or TRBV6-3 and TRBJ2-2; D is unclear. The V gene lost 3 bases and the J gene lost 6 bases, with 8 bases spanning the gap. Germline CDR1 MNHEY, CDR2 SVGEGT. This CDR3 has 13 amino acids. CDR3 in DNA: TGTGCCAGCAGTTATACGGTGCCCGGGGAGCTGTTTTTT. This sequence encodes CASSYTVPGELFF.

The chain carries TRBV11-2 and TRBJ1-4; D is possibly TRBD1 (6 bases). The ends were cut back, 3 bases at V and 8 bases at J, with 13 bases in the middle. The CDR3 runs 14 residues. Looked up from germline, CDR1 is SGHAT and CDR2 is FQNNGV. In DNA form, the CDR3 reads TGTGCCAGCAGCTTCAGGGCCGGGGGCGAAAAACTGTTTTTT. Translation gives CASSFRAGGEKLFF.

The chain carries TRBV10-3 and TRBJ2-7, with D perhaps given as TRBD1 or TRBD2 (6 bases each). The CDR3 runs 13 residues. Germline loops: CDR1 ENHRY, CDR2 SYGVKD. V was shortened by 1 base and J by 6 bases, with 10 bases between the two germline ends. Written as DNA, the CDR3 is TGTGCCATCAGTGAGTTGGGGGGCCTCGAGCAGTACTTC. This codes for CAISELGGLEQYF.